Listed below are T cell receptor beta chains from one sample, sequenced in a study of T-cell memory formation after mild COVID-19. TCRdb reanalysed the 5' RACE reads using MiXCR and keeps one entry per CDR3 protein. The sample shows hundreds of thousands of distinct CDR3 sequences, about 15% of them seen only once. Sequencing input: PBMCs or a T cell subset sorted from them (not recorded which). The receptors come from a man between 18 and 29 years old who had mild COVID-19 (a few samples of this study predate the infection). Cell type and time point are not known. CDR3s include the opening cysteine and the closing phenylalanine or tryptophan. The D gene is left open where the match is weak. Size tells how often a clone was seen (once, few, many) or the class of an expanded clone, and some rows leave it out.

v_gene	j_gene	d_gene	abundance	CDR3nt	CDR3aa
TRBV5-1	TRBJ1-4	TRBD1	-	TGCGCCAGCAGCTCCATCGGGACAGAAAATGAAAAACTGTTTTTT	CASSSIGTENEKLFF
TRBV5-6	TRBJ2-2	-	-	TGTGCCAGCAGCCATGGACCCCCCGGGGAGCTGTTTTTT	CASSHGPPGELFF
TRBV7-3	TRBJ1-1	-	few	TGTGCCAGCAGCTTAAATCATCCGGGGGGCCGCGTTATCTTAGGCGACACTGAAGCTTTCTTT	CASSLNHPGGRVILGDTEAFF
TRBV29-1	TRBJ2-5	TRBD1	many	TGCAGCGTTGATGGACAGGGAGAGACCCAGTACTTC	CSVDGQGETQYF
TRBV28	TRBJ2-3	-	-	TGTGCCAGCAGACATTCCGGCACAGATACGCAGTATTTT	CASRHSGTDTQYF
TRBV20-1	TRBJ2-5	TRBD1	-	TGCAGTGCTAGGGAAGGCGGGGGACAGGGTCTGGAGACCCAGTACTTC	CSAREGGGQGLETQYF
TRBV7-2	TRBJ2-5	TRBD2	many	TGTGCCAGCAGCCCACCGCCATTGCGGGGGGAAGAGACCCAGTACTTC	CASSPPPLRGEETQYF
TRBV20-1	TRBJ2-5	-	few	TGCAGTGAGAGTGGTCGGGACCAGAAAGAGACCCAGTACTTC	CSESGRDQKETQYF
TRBV4-1	TRBJ2-7	-	many	TGCGCCAGCAGCGCGATCAGGGTGAGGGGCTACGAGCAGTACTTC	CASSAIRVRGYEQYF
TRBV6-2/TRBV6-3	TRBJ1-1	-	-	TGTGCCAGCAGTTATCCCGGGGCCGCGGAGGGCACTGAAGCTTTCTTT	CASSYPGAAEGTEAFF
TRBV7-3	TRBJ2-4	TRBD2	-	TGTGCCAGCAGTTATAGCGGGGGTTCCCCCAAAAACATTCAGTACTTC	CASSYSGGSPKNIQYF
TRBV15	TRBJ2-2	TRBD1	few	TGTGCCACCAGCAAAGGACAGGGAAATCCCGGGGAGCTGTTTTTT	CATSKGQGNPGELFF
TRBV7-9	TRBJ2-7	TRBD1	-	TGTGCCAGCAGCTCCACTGACAGGGTGCGTGAGCAGTACTTC	CASSSTDRVREQYF
TRBV5-1	TRBJ2-5	-	-	TGCGCCAGCAGCTTCGGCTTCCAAGAGACCCAGTACTTC	CASSFGFQETQYF
TRBV10-3	TRBJ2-1	TRBD1	many	TGTGCCATCAGCGGGCCAGGGGGTGAGCAGTTCTTC	CAISGPGGEQFF
TRBV4-3	TRBJ1-2	-	-	TGCGCCAGCAGCCAAGGGAACAGGGTAGGATATGGCTACACCTTC	CASSQGNRVGYGYTF
TRBV12-3/TRBV12-4	TRBJ2-5	-	many	TGTGCCAGCAGCCGCTCCGGGGTCCGAGAGACCCAGTACTTC	CASSRSGVRETQYF